This passage covers 27 T cell receptor beta chains from one sample sequenced in a study of shared clonotypes between healthy human individuals. CD45RO negativity and positive selection for CCR7 defined naive CD8 cells, a population that excluded terminally differentiated effector memory CD45RA+ cells. The protocol was immunoSEQ multiplex PCR, while the TCRdb copy is restricted to in-frame clones and leaves out a portion. This sample carries millions of clones, 85% to 95% of them seen once, and the ten largest clones take under 2%. The sequencing sample was made of naive CD8+ T cells from PBMCs. These TCRs come from a man younger than 30 in good health. Some clones in this sample may be carry-over from other donors' samples.

The CDR3 bases are TGTGCCAGCAGCTTCCCGGAGAGCACAGATACGCAGTATTTT. Amino acids: CASSFPESTDTQYF. The rearrangement joins TRBV13 to TRBJ2-3; D is unresolved. The CDR3 is made up of 14 amino acids. Germline CDR1 PRHDT, CDR2 FYEKMQ (reference sequence). With 3 bases removed from V and 0 bases from J, the gap between germline ends came to 7 bases. The whole variable domain, remainder taken from reference TRBV13 and TRBJ2-3, is AAGVIQSPRHLIKEKRETATLKCYPIPRHDTVYWYQQGPGQDPQFLISFYEKMQSDKGSIPDRFSAQQFSDYHSELNMSSLELGDSALYFCASSFPESTDTQYFGPGTRLTVL.

This chain connects TRBV28 to TRBJ2-1; a weak D match, TRBD1 (5 bases). Trimming removed 6 bases from V and 6 bases from J, with 12 bases in between. Germline CDR1 is MDHEN and CDR2 is SYDVKM. The CDR3 has 13 amino acids. CDR3: CASRLTGTNEQFF. CDR3 DNA: TGTGCCAGCAGACTCACAGGAACCAATGAGCAGTTCTTC. Looking up the rest from reference TRBV28 and TRBJ2-1 gives the full variable domain: DVKVTQSSRYLVKRTGEKVFLECVQDMDHENMFWYRQDPGLGLRLIYFSYDVKMKEKGDIPEGYSVSREKKERFSLILESASTNQTSMYLCASRLTGTNEQFFGPGTRLTVL.

This rearrangement joins TRBV4-1 to TRBJ2-2; D call uncertain. V was trimmed by 4 bases and J by 3 bases, leaving 9 bases between them. Germline V lookup: CDR1 MGHRA, CDR2 YSYEKL. This CDR3 region has 14 residues. In DNA, the CDR3 is TGCGCCAGCAGCCTCGCTCGGTACACCGGGGAGCTGTTTTTT. Its protein product is CASSLARYTGELFF.

This sequence joins TRBV13 and TRBJ2-3; possibly TRBD1 for D (6 bases). CDR1 is PRHDT and CDR2 is FYEKMQ in the germline V gene (reference sequence). The CDR3 is 17 residues long. The V end was cut by 1 base, the J end by 0 bases, with 14 bases between. As DNA, the CDR3 is TGTGCCAGCAGCTTAGTCCCAGGGGCGAGCAGCACAGATACGCAGTATTTT. It specifies CASSLVPGASSTDTQYF. The full variable domain, in which reference TRBV13 and TRBJ2-3 provide the parts outside the CDR3, is AAGVIQSPRHLIKEKRETATLKCYPIPRHDTVYWYQQGPGQDPQFLISFYEKMQSDKGSIPDRFSAQQFSDYHSELNMSSLELGDSALYFCASSLVPGASSTDTQYFGPGTRLTVL.

The V call is TRBV7-6, the J call TRBJ2-7; 11 bases are shared with TRBD2. This CDR3 region has 17 residues. J gave up 0 bases and V 5 bases, and 9 bases lay outside the gene matches. Germline V CDR1 and CDR2: SGHVS, FNYEAQ. The CDR3 is CASSGWTSGPSSYEQYF. CDR3 coding DNA: TGTGCCAGCAGCGGCTGGACTAGCGGGCCTTCCTCCTACGAGCAGTACTTC. The full variable domain, its missing parts supplied by reference TRBV7-6 and TRBJ2-7, is GAGVSQSPRYKVTKRGQDVALRCDPISGHVSLYWYRQALGQGPEFLTYFNYEAQQDKSGLPNDRFSAERPEGSISTLTIQRTEQRDSAMYRCASSGWTSGPSSYEQYFGPGTRLTVT.

The rearrangement links TRBV7-8 to TRBJ2-1, with D possibly being TRBD2 (5 bases). The V gene lost 6 bases and the J gene lost 4 bases, with 16 bases spanning the gap. This CDR3 has 15 residues. Germline V gene lookup returns CDR1 SGHVS and CDR2 FQNEAQ. CDR3 sequence (DNA): TGTGCCAGCAGTCCCAGAGCGGCATATTACAATGAGCAGTTCTTC. This encodes CASSPRAAYYNEQFF.

This clone was recorded a few times. The V and J genes are TRBV28 and TRBJ1-5, with TRBD1 matching over 9 bases. The germline V gene has CDR1 MDHEN and CDR2 SYDVKM. V lost 5 bases, J lost 11 bases, and 13 bases stayed unmatched. This CDR3 has 15 residues. The CDR3 DNA sequence: TGTGCCAGCAGTCAAATCCCGGGACAGGGCTTTACCCAGCATTTT. It is translated as CASSQIPGQGFTQHF.

The rearrangement joins TRBV6-5 to TRBJ2-7; D might be TRBD1 or TRBD2, each matching 6 bases. Germline V CDR1 and CDR2: MNHEY, SVGAGI. This CDR3 contains 16 residues. The V end was cut by 2 bases, the J end by 6 bases, with 20 bases between. CDR3 in DNA: TGTGCCAGCAGTTACACGCCGTCCCCGGGGGCAAGCGAGCAGTACTTC. Translation gives CASSYTPSPGASEQYF.

This clone was seen once. V gene TRBV15 combines with J gene TRBJ1-3; D may be TRBD1 (5 bases). The CDR3 runs to 14 residues. V lost 8 bases, J lost 1 base, and 12 bases lay in between. The V gene's germline CDR1 is LNHNV and CDR2 YYDKDF (reference sequence). The DNA of the CDR3 is TGTGCCACCGAGGGGAGAGCATCTGGAAACACCATATATTTT. Its protein product is CATEGRASGNTIYF.

The chain employs TRBV4-1 and TRBJ1-1; 8 bases map to TRBD1. The CDR3 runs to 15 residues. J gave up 4 bases and V 1 base, and 5 bases lay outside the gene matches. Germline V gene data show CDR1 as MGHRA and CDR2 as YSYEKL. CDR3 in DNA: TGCGCCAGCAGCCAAGGGACAGGGCCGGGCACTGAAGCTTTCTTT. Protein product: CASSQGTGPGTEAFF.

The rearrangement joins TRBV7-9 to TRBJ2-5; 9 bases line up with TRBD1. V gave up 5 bases and J gave up 4 bases; unmatched junction bases: 5. CDR1 and CDR2 from the germline V gene are SEHNR and FQNEAQ (reference sequence). The CDR3 is made up of 14 amino acids. The CDR3 region has the DNA TGTGCCAGCAGCATAGAGGACAGGGGAGAGACCCAGTACTTC. Amino acids: CASSIEDRGETQYF.

The chain couples TRBV4-3 to TRBJ2-3, with 10 bases lining up with TRBD2. Germline V CDR1 and CDR2: LGHNA, YSLEER. With V trimmed by 0 bases and J by 2 bases, 8 bases remained unmatched. CDR3 length: 18 residues. In DNA form, the CDR3 reads TGCGCCAGCAGCCAAGATCGGGAAGCGGGAGGGCCCACAGATACGCAGTATTTT. Its translation: CASSQDREAGGPTDTQYF.

On this clone: Other DNA sequences in the sample encode the same CDR3. The chain links TRBV7-9 to TRBJ2-7; 7 bases line up with TRBD2. The CDR3 length is 13 residues. Germline lookup yields CDR1 SEHNR and CDR2 FQNEAQ (reference sequence). V shed 5 bases and J 4 bases; nucleotides not matched to a gene: 5. CDR3 loop: CASSPRTSYEQYF. The DNA of the CDR3 is TGTGCCAGCAGCCCCCGGACTAGTTACGAGCAGTACTTC. Full variable domain (remainder filled in from reference TRBV7-9 and TRBJ2-7): DTGVSQNPRHKITKRGQNVTFRCDPISEHNRLYWYRQTLGQGPEFLTYFQNEAQLEKSRLLSDRFSAERPKGSFSTLEIQRTEQGDSAMYLCASSPRTSYEQYFGPGTRLTVT.

V usage is TRBV11-2 and J usage is TRBJ2-1; D is unclear. With 5 bases removed from V and 8 bases from J, the gap between germline ends came to 1 base. CDR1 is SGHAT, CDR2 FQNNGV, per germline. The CDR3 is 9 amino acids. CDR3 amino acids: CASSHEQFF. CDR3 DNA: TGTGCCAGCAGCCATGAGCAGTTCTTC. The full variable domain, completed using reference TRBV11-2 and TRBJ2-1, is EAGVAQSPRYKIIEKRQSVAFWCNPISGHATLYWYQQILGQGPKLLIQFQNNGVVDDSQLPKDRFSAERLKGVDSTLKIQPAKLEDSAVYLCASSHEQFFGPGTRLTVL.

As to this clone: Other nucleotide sequences in the sample specify the same CDR3. V usage is TRBV7-9 and J usage is TRBJ2-7, with D hard to call. Germline CDR1 SEHNR, CDR2 FQNEAQ (reference sequence). Trimming cost V 1 base and J 1 base, with 8 bases left between them. The CDR3 loop spans 14 amino acids. The CDR3 here is CASSLDRESYEQYF. The CDR3 DNA is TGTGCCAGCAGCTTAGACAGAGAGTCCTACGAGCAGTACTTC.

The chain links TRBV29-1 to TRBJ2-1; TRBD2 is a possible D gene (5 bases). V was trimmed by 4 bases and J by 4 bases, leaving 17 bases between them. The CDR3 length is 15 residues. Germline V gene sequence: CDR1 SQVTM, CDR2 ANQGSEA. CDR3 region: CSVVTGSRIYNEQFF. For the CDR3, the DNA is TGCAGCGTTGTGACGGGAAGCAGGATTTACAATGAGCAGTTCTTC.

The chain recombines TRBV27 with TRBJ1-2; 11 bases line up with TRBD1. Germline V gene sequence: CDR1 MNHEY, CDR2 SMNVEV (reference sequence). V shed 5 bases, J shed 1 base, and the junction held 9 bases outside the gene matches. The CDR3 consists of 17 residues. DNA for the CDR3: TGTGCCAGCAGTCCCCGGGACAGGGGGAGCTTTAACTATGGCTACACCTTC. Its translation: CASSPRDRGSFNYGYTF.

The DNA for the CDR3 is TGTGCCAGCAGCTTAGTAGCGCCGATCTACAATGAGCAGTTCTTC. It encodes CASSLVAPIYNEQFF. The rearrangement links TRBV7-9 to TRBJ2-1; maybe TRBD2 (5 bases). V was cut by 1 base and J by 3 bases, with 10 bases left in between. The CDR3 covers 15 residues. The germline V gene encodes CDR1 SEHNR and CDR2 FQNEAQ (reference sequence).

This chain connects TRBV15 to TRBJ2-7; 8 positions agree with TRBD2. The germline V gene has CDR1 LNHNV and CDR2 YYDKDF (reference sequence). The CDR3 covers 16 residues. With V trimmed by 0 bases and J by 4 bases, 8 bases remained unmatched. The CDR3 reads CATSRDRTSMRYEQYF. DNA of the CDR3: TGTGCCACCAGCAGAGATCGGACTAGCATGAGGTACGAGCAGTACTTC.

The J gene is TRBJ2-3, the V gene TRBV7-9; D is uncertain. CDR3 size: 15 residues. Germline V lookup: CDR1 SEHNR, CDR2 FQNEAQ (reference sequence). Trimming took 1 base from V and 0 from J, leaving 8 bases between them. The CDR3 bases are TGTGCCAGCAGCTTAGGACGGCATAGCACAGATACGCAGTATTTT. This encodes CASSLGRHSTDTQYF.

The table lists this clone with a count of one. In DNA form, the CDR3 reads TGCGCCAGCAGCTTATCTTACCCCAATGAGCAGTTCTTC. Translating gives CASSLSYPNEQFF. V and J are TRBV5-1 and TRBJ2-1; D unclear. Deletions cut 2 bases from V and 6 bases from J, with 9 bases between. CDR1 is SGHRS, CDR2 YFSETQ, per germline. This CDR3 comprises 13 residues.

V gene TRBV28 combines with J gene TRBJ2-1; D may be TRBD2 (5 bases). The V gene lost 1 base and the J gene lost 4 bases, with 14 bases spanning the gap. The CDR3 is 16 residues long. CDR1 is MDHEN and CDR2 is SYDVKM in the germline V gene. The CDR3 region has the DNA TGTGCCAGCAGTTTATACGGGAACGCCGGATACAATGAGCAGTTCTTC. Translation: CASSLYGNAGYNEQFF.

The chain combines TRBV6-1 with TRBJ2-1, with D hard to call. V was pared by 10 bases and J by 9 bases, with 16 bases between. Looked up from germline, CDR1 is MNHNS and CDR2 is SASEGT. This CDR3 is built from 12 residues. The CDR3 region is CATIWGNGEQFF. Written as DNA, the CDR3 is TGTGCCACCATATGGGGAAACGGTGAGCAGTTCTTC.

The chain couples TRBV27 to TRBJ1-2; D unclear. Germline CDR1 is MNHEY and CDR2 is SMNVEV (reference sequence). Deletions cut 2 bases from V and 2 bases from J, with 6 bases between. This CDR3 contains 13 residues. CDR3: CASSLHRNYGYTF. The CDR3 bases are TGTGCCAGCAGTTTACATCGGAACTATGGCTACACCTTC.

This sequence joins TRBV25-1 and TRBJ2-1; D perhaps matches TRBD1 (5 bases). The germline gives CDR1 MGHDK, CDR2 SYGVNS. This CDR3 comprises 13 residues. Trimming shortened V by 6 bases and J by 9 bases, and 15 bases separated the two germline ends. The CDR3: CASSPTLQGEQFF. The DNA for the CDR3 is TGTGCCAGCAGCCCCACGCTTCAGGGTGAGCAGTTCTTC.

V usage is TRBV9 and J usage is TRBJ2-3; 12 bases match TRBD2. Germline CDR1 SGDLS, CDR2 YYNGEE. The CDR3 totals 18 residues. J was trimmed by 1 base and V by 3 bases; bases with no gene match: 9. The CDR3 DNA follows: TGTGCCAGCAGCGGCGCCCGACTAGCGGGAGAGGGCACAGATACGCAGTATTTT. Protein product: CASSGARLAGEGTDTQYF.

The chain carries TRBV10-3 and TRBJ2-3, with 9 nucleotides matching TRBD1. CDR3 length: 15 amino acids. The germline V gene has CDR1 ENHRY and CDR2 SYGVKD. Trimming took 6 bases from V and 4 from J; bases not matched to a gene: 8. The CDR3 is CAIRNWGQGADTQYF. DNA of the CDR3: TGTGCCATCAGAAACTGGGGACAGGGAGCAGATACGCAGTATTTT.